These 23 T cell receptor beta chains were all obtained from the same sample, sequenced in a study of blood T cell repertoires in COVID-19. TCRdb's copy holds only in-frame clones and misses some; the assay was immunoSEQ multiplex PCR. The table shows under 150,000 clones, with 80% occurring only once. Sequenced sample: peripheral blood. These receptors were obtained from a man between 60 and 75 years old with active or convalescent COVID-19.

The chain carries TRBV24-1 and TRBJ1-2; D not certain. The CDR3 contains 14 residues. Looked up from germline, CDR1 is KGHDR and CDR2 is SFDVKD. Between the trimmed V and J ends, which lost 0 bases and 4 bases, there was a span of 8 bases. CDR3 in DNA: TGTGCCACCAGTGATTTGACAGACGCCTATGGCTACACCTTC. Protein: CATSDLTDAYGYTF.

The CDR3 protein is CASSLRGIYNEQFF. The CDR3 bases are TGTGCCAGCAGCTTGAGGGGGATCTACAATGAGCAGTTCTTC. This chain links TRBV5-5 with TRBJ2-1, with a tentative D call TRBD1 (6 bases). Trimming stripped 1 base from V and 3 bases from J, with 8 bases between. The V gene's germline CDR1 is SGHKS and CDR2 YYEKEE (reference sequence). The CDR3 sequence is 14 residues long.

This clone appeared a few times. V gene TRBV27 combines with J gene TRBJ1-2; 7 bases line up with TRBD1. Germline V gene data show CDR1 as MNHEY and CDR2 as SMNVEV (reference sequence). V was clipped by 2 bases and J by 3 bases; unmatched bases: 3. This CDR3 has 14 residues. This CDR3 reads CASSLIRGDYGYTF. The CDR3, as DNA: TGTGCCAGCAGTTTAATCAGGGGGGACTATGGCTACACCTTC.

This clone was seen only once. The rearrangement joins TRBV5-1 to TRBJ2-5; D gene unclear. Trimming pared 2 bases from V and 4 bases from J, leaving 9 bases between. Germline-derived CDR1 and CDR2 are SGHRS and YFSETQ. The CDR3 has 13 residues. The CDR3, as DNA: TGCGCCAGCAGCTTCCGGGTCACAGAGACCCAGTACTTC. Its protein is CASSFRVTETQYF.

This chain uses TRBV5-1 with TRBJ2-1, with TRBD2 identical over 14 bases. Per germline, CDR1 SGHRS and CDR2 YFSETQ. With 7 bases clipped from V and 8 bases from J, the junction kept 11 bases outside the gene matches. The CDR3 is 16 amino acids. The CDR3 DNA sequence: TGCGCCAGCTCCCGACTAGCGGGAGGGCCAGTTTATGAGCAGTTCTTC. Amino acids: CASSRLAGGPVYEQFF.

The chain couples TRBV7-2 to TRBJ2-3; 8 nucleotides line up with TRBD2. The CDR3 covers 16 residues. CDR1 is SGHTA and CDR2 is FQGNSA in the germline V gene. With 1 base clipped from V and 3 bases from J, the junction kept 6 bases outside the gene matches. In DNA, the CDR3 is TGTGCCAGCAGCTTAGGTATAGGCGGGGGGACAGATACGCAGTATTTT. It is translated as CASSLGIGGGTDTQYF.

This clone was seen many times. Other DNA sequences from this sample encode an identical CDR3 as well. The rearrangement uses TRBV2 and TRBJ2-5, with 12 bases lining up with TRBD2. V shed 4 bases, J shed 2 bases, and the junction held 5 bases outside the gene matches. The germline V gene encodes CDR1 SNHLY and CDR2 FYNNEI. The CDR3 length is 16 residues. The CDR3 region is CASSGTSGTLQETQYF. In DNA, the CDR3 is TGTGCCAGCAGTGGGACTAGCGGGACGCTACAAGAGACCCAGTACTTC. Full variable domain (remainder filled in from reference TRBV2 and TRBJ2-5): EPEVTQTPSHQVTQMGQEVILRCVPISNHLYFYWYRQILGQKVEFLVSFYNNEISEKSEIFDDQFSVERPDGSNFTLKIRSTKLEDSAMYFCASSGTSGTLQETQYFGPGTRLLVL.

The chain has TRBV29-1 and TRBJ1-4, with 7 bases matching TRBD1. This CDR3 has 13 amino acids. Germline values: CDR1 SQVTM, CDR2 ANQGSEA. The V and J ends lost 2 bases and 8 bases, in that order; junction bases with no gene match: 5. CDR3 in DNA: TGCAGCGTTGAACGCAGGGGGACGGAAAAACTGTTTTTT. Its translation: CSVERRGTEKLFF.

This chain connects TRBV5-8 to TRBJ2-5; D not certain. V was pared by 4 bases and J by 2 bases, with 12 bases between. Germline V lookup: CDR1 SGHTS, CDR2 YDEGEE. The CDR3 spans 14 residues. The CDR3 is CASSLERRQETQYF. CDR3 nucleotides: TGTGCCAGCAGCCTAGAGCGTCGGCAAGAGACCCAGTACTTC. Drawing the rest from reference TRBV5-8 and TRBJ2-5, the complete variable domain is EAGVTQSPTHLIKTRGQQATLRCSPISGHTSVYWYQQALGLGLQFLLWYDEGEERNRGNFPPRFSGRQFPNYSSELNVNALELEDSALYLCASSLERRQETQYFGPGTRLLVL.

The chain combines TRBV7-9 with TRBJ1-2; 7 nucleotides line up with TRBD1. The germline V gene encodes CDR1 SEHNR and CDR2 FQNEAQ (reference sequence). This CDR3 is 14 amino acids long. V lost 5 bases to trimming and J lost 6 bases; unmatched junction nucleotides: 9. CDR3 nucleotide sequence: TGTGCCAGCAGCCAAAAACGAACAGGGGATGGCTACACCTTC. Its translation is CASSQKRTGDGYTF.

V is TRBV19 and J is TRBJ1-1, with D unclear. With 5 bases removed from V and 1 base from J, the gap between germline ends came to 11 bases. The germline V gene has CDR1 LNHDA and CDR2 SQIVND (reference sequence). The CDR3 totals 14 residues. In nucleotides, the CDR3 is TGTGCCAGTAGTCACACGCCGGGGAACACTGAAGCTTTCTTT. Protein sequence: CASSHTPGNTEAFF.

This chain links TRBV2 with TRBJ1-4; 10 nucleotides align to TRBD1. Germline CDR1 is SNHLY and CDR2 is FYNNEI. The junction had 2 bases not matched to a gene; V was cut back by 6 bases and J by 4 bases. There are 14 residues in the CDR3. For the CDR3, the DNA is TGTGCCAGCAGCGGGACAGGGGTTAATGAAAAACTGTTTTTT. Amino acid sequence: CASSGTGVNEKLFF.

This sequence joins TRBV5-6 and TRBJ1-2; 7 positions agree with TRBD1. The CDR3 runs to 14 residues. The V gene end was trimmed by 2 bases and the J gene end by 4 bases; junction bases not matched to a gene: 5. In germline, CDR1 is SGHDT, CDR2 YYEEEE. The CDR3 loop is CASSFGQASYGYTF. CDR3 DNA: TGTGCCAGCAGCTTCGGACAGGCCTCCTATGGCTACACCTTC.

This chain connects TRBV24-1 to TRBJ2-5; TRBD1 aligns across 7 bases. With V trimmed by 5 bases and J by 2 bases, 7 bases remained unmatched. Per germline, CDR1 KGHDR and CDR2 SFDVKD. The CDR3 is 15 amino acids. The CDR3 here is CATSGGQTLQETQYF. CDR3 nucleotide sequence: TGTGCCACCAGTGGGGGACAGACTCTTCAAGAGACCCAGTACTTC.

The chain recombines TRBV14 with TRBJ1-2; D gene ambiguous. Germline V gives CDR1 SGHDN, CDR2 FVKESK. The CDR3 totals 14 residues. The V end was cut by 0 bases, the J end by 4 bases, with 9 bases between. CDR3 sequence: CASSQDLHTYGYTF. The DNA for the CDR3 is TGTGCCAGCAGCCAAGATCTCCACACCTATGGCTACACCTTC.

As concerns this clone: Other DNA sequences of this sample code for an identical CDR3. The chain uses TRBV5-1 and TRBJ2-5; D gene unclear. Germline CDR1 and CDR2: SGHRS and YFSETQ. The CDR3 is 13 residues long. Trimming took off 1 base at V and 5 bases at J, with 9 bases between the two ends. The CDR3 reads CASSLNGRETQYF. CDR3 nucleotides: TGCGCCAGCAGCTTGAATGGGCGTGAGACCCAGTACTTC. Filled out from reference TRBV5-1 and TRBJ2-5, the complete variable domain reads KAGVTQTPRYLIKTRGQQVTLSCSPISGHRSVSWYQQTPGQGLQFLFEYFSETQRNKGNFPGRFSGRQFSNSRSEMNVSTLELGDSALYLCASSLNGRETQYFGPGTRLLVL.

The gene calls are TRBV19 and TRBJ1-1; unclear D gene. Trimming removed 4 bases from V and 1 base from J, with 13 bases in between. Germline CDR1 LNHDA, CDR2 SQIVND (reference sequence). CDR3 length equals 15 residues. This CDR3 is CASSTPDRWNTEAFF. Written as DNA, the CDR3 is TGTGCCAGTAGTACCCCCGATCGGTGGAACACTGAAGCTTTCTTT.

V gene TRBV4-1 combines with J gene TRBJ2-7; 8 bases are shared with TRBD1. The V segment lost 5 bases and the J segment 2 bases; nucleotides outside the gene matches: 11. The CDR3 totals 16 residues. Germline values: CDR1 MGHRA, CDR2 YSYEKL. This chain's CDR3 is CASSLTAGQGAYEQYF. As DNA, the CDR3 is TGCGCCAGCAGCTTAACTGCTGGACAGGGAGCCTACGAGCAGTACTTC.

V gene TRBV30 combines with J gene TRBJ2-5; the D gene is possibly TRBD2 (6 bases). CDR3 length: 15 residues. Trimming cost V 0 bases and J 5 bases, with 16 bases left between them. Germline V lookup: CDR1 GTSNPN, CDR2 SVGIG (reference sequence). The CDR3 DNA is TGTGCCTGGAGTGTAGGAGGGGTAACGGGGGAGACCCAGTACTTC. Translated: CAWSVGGVTGETQYF.

The CDR3 reads CASSSGRDWQETQYF. The DNA for the CDR3 is TGTGCCAGCAGCTCAGGCCGGGACTGGCAAGAGACCCAGTACTTC. The chain combines TRBV28 with TRBJ2-5; possibly TRBD2 for D (6 bases). CDR3 length: 15 residues. CDR1 and CDR2 from the germline V gene are MDHEN and SYDVKM. The V gene lost 6 bases and the J gene lost 2 bases, with 16 bases spanning the gap.

This chain's CDR3 is CASSPGLVYEQYF. DNA for the CDR3: TGTGCCAGCAGTCCTGGACTCGTATACGAGCAGTACTTC. The chain uses TRBV28 and TRBJ2-7; TRBD2 is a possible D gene (5 bases). Per germline, CDR1 MDHEN and CDR2 SYDVKM. Deletions cut 5 bases from V and 4 bases from J, with 12 bases between. The CDR3 is 13 amino acids.

J is TRBJ1-2 and V is TRBV4-1; 9 bases agree with TRBD1. The CDR3 has 18 residues. V shed 2 bases and J 5 bases; nucleotides not matched to a gene: 15. Germline V CDR1 and CDR2: MGHRA, YSYEKL. DNA for the CDR3: TGCGCCAGCAGCCAACCCGAGACAGGGGGTCCCAAATTTTATGGCTACACCTTC. Translation gives CASSQPETGGPKFYGYTF.

This clone was seen only a few times. CDR3 in amino acids: CASTETGLKNTEAFF. The CDR3 nucleotides read TGTGCCAGCACCGAGACAGGGCTGAAGAACACTGAAGCTTTCTTT. The rearrangement uses TRBV28 and TRBJ1-1; 7 positions agree with TRBD1. Germline-derived CDR1 and CDR2 are MDHEN and SYDVKM. The CDR3 runs to 15 residues. Unmatched junction bases numbered 9, after V lost 7 bases and J lost 1 base.